These T cell receptor beta chains were read from a single sample in a study of T cells in Graves' hyperthyroidism and ophthalmopathy. TCRdb redid the calling of the multiplex PCR reads with MiXCR, one entry per CDR3 protein. Of 200,000 or so distinct CDR3 sequences listed, roughly a sixth are singletons. The sequencing sample was made of blood. These receptors were obtained from a woman aged 45-59 years with Graves' hyperthyroidism. Each CDR3 is given with its conserved first and last residue. Each record gives: J gene, D gene, clone size, V gene, CDR3 DNA, CDR3 protein. The D gene is left open where the match is weak. Where a row states a size, it is once, few, many or the class of an expanded clone; other rows omit it.

>TRBJ2-7|NA|many|TRBV28
TGTGCCAGCAGTTTGGGGGGCGCGGTTTACGAGCAGTACTTC
CASSLGGAVYEQYF
>TRBJ1-5|NA|many|TRBV12-3/TRBV12-4
TGTGCCAGCAGTTTTCACCCTAGCAATCAGCCCCAGCATTTT
CASSFHPSNQPQHF
>TRBJ1-2|NA|NA|TRBV14
TGTGCCAGCAGCTCGGGCCCTTTAGCTAACTATGGCTACACCTTC
CASSSGPLANYGYTF
>TRBJ2-7|NA|many|TRBV11-2
TGTGCCAGCAGCTCCGTTGCAGGGTACTACGAGCAGTACTTC
CASSSVAGYYEQYF
>TRBJ2-1|NA|many|TRBV2
TGTGCCAGCAGTGAAAGTAAGGCGGCCTACAATGAGCAGTTCTTC
CASSESKAAYNEQFF
>TRBJ2-1|NA|many|TRBV3-1
TGTGCCAGCAGCCAAGCTAGTCTGAATGAGCAGTTCTTC
CASSQASLNEQFF
>TRBJ2-7|NA|few|TRBV7-9
TGTGCCAGCAGCTCCTCGGCCCGTCAGGAAGACGAGCAGTACTTC
CASSSSARQEDEQYF
>TRBJ2-6|NA|NA|TRBV27
TGTGCCAGCAGTTTAAAAGGCGCGATGTCTGCTGGGGCCAACGTCCTGACTTTC
CASSLKGAMSAGANVLTF
>TRBJ1-4|TRBD1|many|TRBV7-2
TGTGCCAGCAGCTTAGCGAGGACAGGGGGCCCTAAACTGTTTTTT
CASSLARTGGPKLFF
>TRBJ2-1|NA|many|TRBV5-1
TGCGCCAGCAGCGGGAGAGGTTACAATGAGCAGTTCTTC
CASSGRGYNEQFF
>TRBJ1-1|NA|many|TRBV5-1
TGCGCCAGCAGGCCCATATCCGGGACGCCTCCAGCTTTCTTT
CASRPISGTPPAFF
>TRBJ1-2|NA|NA|TRBV5-5
TGTGCCAACAGCATAACAGGGATCTATGGCTACACCTTC
CANSITGIYGYTF
>TRBJ2-1|NA|once|TRBV2
TGTGCCAGCATAAGGACAGAGACTTACAATGAGCAGTTCTTC
CASIRTETYNEQFF
>TRBJ1-2|NA|NA|TRBV5-1
TGCGCCAGCAGCACGGAGGGCTCCATCTATGGCTACACCTTC
CASSTEGSIYGYTF
>TRBJ2-7|TRBD1|NA|TRBV7-9
TGTGCCAGCAGCCCCTGGACAGGCATCCCCTACGAGCAGTACTTC
CASSPWTGIPYEQYF
>TRBJ2-7|TRBD2|NA|TRBV20-1
TGCAGTGCTAGAGAAAGACTAGCGGATCCCTACGAGCAGTACTTC
CSARERLADPYEQYF
>TRBJ1-1|NA|NA|TRBV29-1
TGCAGCGTGACCCGGGCGGTGAACACTGAAGCTTTCTTT
CSVTRAVNTEAFF
>TRBJ1-2|NA|NA|TRBV7-9
TGTGCCAGCAGCTTAGGGGGCGCTTTTAATGGCTACACCTTC
CASSLGGAFNGYTF
>TRBJ2-7|TRBD2|many|TRBV20-1
TGCAGTGCTCCGGGGACTAGCGGGGGGTCCTACGAGCAGTACTTC
CSAPGTSGGSYEQYF
>TRBJ2-3|NA|NA|TRBV30
TGTGCCTGGAGTGTACCGTCTACTAGCACAGATACGCAGTATTTT
CAWSVPSTSTDTQYF
>TRBJ2-1|NA|many|TRBV24-1
TGTGCCACCAGTGGTTTTACGGCCGAAAAATACAATGAGCAGTTCTTC
CATSGFTAEKYNEQFF
>TRBJ1-1|TRBD1|many|TRBV12-3/TRBV12-4
TGTGCCAGCAGTCCAGGACAGGGGGCGGATGGGACTGAAGCTTTCTTT
CASSPGQGADGTEAFF
>TRBJ1-1|NA|many|TRBV10-3
TGTGCCATCAGTGAGGACCGTTCCTCAGGGGCTTTCTTT
CAISEDRSSGAFF
>TRBJ2-7|NA|NA|TRBV5-4
TGTGCCAGCAGCTTGGGGGGCTTCCACTACGAGCAGTACTTC
CASSLGGFHYEQYF
>TRBJ2-1|TRBD2|many|TRBV9
TGTGCCAGCAGCGTAGGAGTGATAGCGGGAGGGCATGAGCAGTTCTTC
CASSVGVIAGGHEQFF
>TRBJ1-4|NA|few|TRBV7-2
TGTGCCAGCAGCTTAGTAGGGGAGGAAAAACTGTTTTTT
CASSLVGEEKLFF
>TRBJ2-7|NA|many|TRBV5-5
TGTGCCAGCAGCTTGGTAGAAGGGAGGTACCACGAGCAGTACTTC
CASSLVEGRYHEQYF
>TRBJ2-1|NA|few|TRBV7-9
TGTGCCAGCAGCTTAGCCCTTAAAAGCAACAATGAGCAGTTCTTC
CASSLALKSNNEQFF